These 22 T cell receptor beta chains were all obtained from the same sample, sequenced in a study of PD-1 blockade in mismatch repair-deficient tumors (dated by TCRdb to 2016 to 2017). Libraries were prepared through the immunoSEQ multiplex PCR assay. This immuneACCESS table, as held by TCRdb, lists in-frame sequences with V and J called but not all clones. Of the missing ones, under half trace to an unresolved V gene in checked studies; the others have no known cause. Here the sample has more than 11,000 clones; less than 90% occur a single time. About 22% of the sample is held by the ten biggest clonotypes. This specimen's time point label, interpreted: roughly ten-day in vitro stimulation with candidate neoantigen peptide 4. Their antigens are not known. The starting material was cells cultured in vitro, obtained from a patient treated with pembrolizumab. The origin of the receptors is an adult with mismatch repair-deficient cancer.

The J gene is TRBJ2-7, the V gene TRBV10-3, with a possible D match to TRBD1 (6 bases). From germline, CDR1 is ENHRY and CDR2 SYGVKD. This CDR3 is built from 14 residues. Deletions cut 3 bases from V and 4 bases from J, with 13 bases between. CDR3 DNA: TGTGCCATCAGTGAAGGCGTCAGGGGATACGAGCAGTACTTC. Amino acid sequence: CAISEGVRGYEQYF.

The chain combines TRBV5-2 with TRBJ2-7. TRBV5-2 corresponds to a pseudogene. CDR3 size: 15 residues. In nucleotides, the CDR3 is TGTGCCAGCAGCTTATGGACCGACACACCCTACGAGCAGTACTTC. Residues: CASSLWTDTPYEQYF.

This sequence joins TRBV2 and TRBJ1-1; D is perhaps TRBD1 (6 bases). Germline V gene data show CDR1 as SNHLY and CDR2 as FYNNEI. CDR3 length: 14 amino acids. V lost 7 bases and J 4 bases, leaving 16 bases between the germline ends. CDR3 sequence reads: CASTQEAGATEAFF. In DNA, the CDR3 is TGTGCCAGCACCCAAGAGGCAGGGGCCACTGAAGCTTTCTTT.

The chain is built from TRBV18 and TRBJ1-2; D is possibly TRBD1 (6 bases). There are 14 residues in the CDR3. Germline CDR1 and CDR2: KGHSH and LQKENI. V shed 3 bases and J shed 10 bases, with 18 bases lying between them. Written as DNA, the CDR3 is TGTGCCAGCTCACCTTCGGTACAGGGAGGAATCTACACCTTC. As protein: CASSPSVQGGIYTF.

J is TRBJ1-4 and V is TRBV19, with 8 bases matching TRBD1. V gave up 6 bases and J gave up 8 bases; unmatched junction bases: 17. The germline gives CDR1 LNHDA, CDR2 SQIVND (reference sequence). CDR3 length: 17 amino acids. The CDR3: CASSQRTGKGSGEKLFF. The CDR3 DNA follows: TGTGCCAGTAGCCAACGGACAGGGAAGGGTAGTGGGGAAAAACTGTTTTTT.

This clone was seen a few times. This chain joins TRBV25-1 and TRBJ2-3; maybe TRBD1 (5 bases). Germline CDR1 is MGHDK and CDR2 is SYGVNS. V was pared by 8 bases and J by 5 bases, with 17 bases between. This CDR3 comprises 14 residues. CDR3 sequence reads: CASQNSQGLDTQYF. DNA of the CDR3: TGTGCCAGCCAAAACTCGCAGGGATTAGATACGCAGTATTTT.

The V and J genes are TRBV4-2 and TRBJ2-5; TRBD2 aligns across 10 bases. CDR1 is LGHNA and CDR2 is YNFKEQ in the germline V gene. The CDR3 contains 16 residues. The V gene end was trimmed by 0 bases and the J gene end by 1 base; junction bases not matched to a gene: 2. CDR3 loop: CASSQEVAGGQETQYF. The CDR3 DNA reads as TGTGCCAGCAGCCAAGAGGTAGCGGGAGGCCAAGAGACCCAGTACTTC.

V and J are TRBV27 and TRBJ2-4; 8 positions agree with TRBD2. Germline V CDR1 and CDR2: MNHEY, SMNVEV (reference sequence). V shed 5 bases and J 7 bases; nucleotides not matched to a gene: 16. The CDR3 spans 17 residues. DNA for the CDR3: TGTGCCAGCAGTCTTTATGCCACAGGGACTAGAAATAACATTCAGTACTTC. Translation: CASSLYATGTRNNIQYF.

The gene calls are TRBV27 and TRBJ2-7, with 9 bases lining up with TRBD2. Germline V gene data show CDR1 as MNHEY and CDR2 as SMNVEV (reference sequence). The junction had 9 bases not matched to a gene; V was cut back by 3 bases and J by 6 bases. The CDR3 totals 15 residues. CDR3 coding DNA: TGTGCCAGCAGTTTGTCGTTTAGCGGGAGCGGCGAGCAGTACTTC. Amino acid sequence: CASSLSFSGSGEQYF.

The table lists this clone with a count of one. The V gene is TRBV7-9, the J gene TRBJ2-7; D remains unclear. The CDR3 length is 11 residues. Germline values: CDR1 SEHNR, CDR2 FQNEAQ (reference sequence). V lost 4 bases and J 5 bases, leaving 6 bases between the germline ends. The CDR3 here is CASSSPHEQYF. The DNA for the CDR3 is TGTGCCAGCAGCTCCCCTCACGAGCAGTACTTC.

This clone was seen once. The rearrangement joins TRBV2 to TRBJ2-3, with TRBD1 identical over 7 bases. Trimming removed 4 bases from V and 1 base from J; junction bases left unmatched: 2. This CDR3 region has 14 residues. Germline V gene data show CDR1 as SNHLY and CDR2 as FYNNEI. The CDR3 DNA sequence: TGTGCCAGCAGTGGCGACAGGGGCACAGATACGCAGTATTTT. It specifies CASSGDRGTDTQYF.

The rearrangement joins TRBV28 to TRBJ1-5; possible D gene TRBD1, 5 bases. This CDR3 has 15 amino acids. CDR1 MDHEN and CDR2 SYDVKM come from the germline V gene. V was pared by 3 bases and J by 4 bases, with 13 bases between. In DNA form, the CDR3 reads TGTGCCAGCAGTTTCTGGGGACGGAGAAATCAGCCCCAGCATTTT. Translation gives CASSFWGRRNQPQHF.

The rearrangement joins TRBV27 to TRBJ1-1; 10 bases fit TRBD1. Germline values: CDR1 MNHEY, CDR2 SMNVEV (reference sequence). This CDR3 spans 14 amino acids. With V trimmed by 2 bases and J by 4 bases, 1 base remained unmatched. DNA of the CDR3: TGTGCCAGCAGTTTACGGACAGGGGGCACTGAAGCTTTCTTT. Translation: CASSLRTGGTEAFF.

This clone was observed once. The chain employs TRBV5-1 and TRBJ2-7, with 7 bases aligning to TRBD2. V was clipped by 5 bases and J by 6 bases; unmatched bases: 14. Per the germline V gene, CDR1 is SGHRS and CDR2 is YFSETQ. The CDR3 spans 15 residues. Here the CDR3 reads CASRPLAAKTSEQYF. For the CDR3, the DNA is TGCGCCAGCAGGCCCCTAGCGGCAAAAACCAGCGAGCAGTACTTC.

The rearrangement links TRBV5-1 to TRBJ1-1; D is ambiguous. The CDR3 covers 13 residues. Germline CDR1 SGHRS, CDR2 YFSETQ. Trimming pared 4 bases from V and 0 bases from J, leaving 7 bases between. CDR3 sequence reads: CASSPRVNTEAFF. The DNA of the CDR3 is TGCGCCAGCAGCCCTAGGGTGAACACTGAAGCTTTCTTT.

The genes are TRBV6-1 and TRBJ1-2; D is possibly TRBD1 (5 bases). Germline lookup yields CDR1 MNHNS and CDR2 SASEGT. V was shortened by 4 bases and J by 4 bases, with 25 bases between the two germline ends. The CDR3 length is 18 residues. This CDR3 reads CASSAQFSGARTLYGYTF. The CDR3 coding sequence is TGTGCCAGCAGTGCCCAGTTCTCCGGGGCCCGCACCCTCTATGGCTACACCTTC.

In DNA, the CDR3 is TGTGCCAGCAGCGCGGGGACGGCTAACACTGAAGCTTTCTTT. This gives the protein CASSAGTANTEAFF. The chain joins TRBV9 to TRBJ1-1, with D perhaps TRBD1 (5 bases). Germline-derived CDR1 and CDR2 are SGDLS and YYNGEE. V was pared by 3 bases and J by 2 bases, with 11 bases between. This CDR3 has 14 residues.

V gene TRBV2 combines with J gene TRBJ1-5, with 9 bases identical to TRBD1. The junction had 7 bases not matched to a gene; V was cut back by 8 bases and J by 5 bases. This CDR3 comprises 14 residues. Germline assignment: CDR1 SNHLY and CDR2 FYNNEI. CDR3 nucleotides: TGTGCCAGCGGACCGGGACAGGGCTATCAGCCCCAGCATTTT. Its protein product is CASGPGQGYQPQHF. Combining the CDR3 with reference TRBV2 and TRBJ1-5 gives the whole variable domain EPEVTQTPSHQVTQMGQEVILRCVPISNHLYFYWYRQILGQKVEFLVSFYNNEISEKSEIFDDQFSVERPDGSNFTLKIRSTKLEDSAMYFCASGPGQGYQPQHFGDGTRLSIL.

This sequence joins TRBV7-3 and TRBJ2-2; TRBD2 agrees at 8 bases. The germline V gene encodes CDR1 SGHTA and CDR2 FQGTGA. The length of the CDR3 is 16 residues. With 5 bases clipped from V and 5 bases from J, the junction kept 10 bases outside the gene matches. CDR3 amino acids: CASSIDSGEGTGELFF. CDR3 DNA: TGTGCCAGCAGCATCGATAGCGGGGAGGGTACCGGGGAGCTGTTTTTT.

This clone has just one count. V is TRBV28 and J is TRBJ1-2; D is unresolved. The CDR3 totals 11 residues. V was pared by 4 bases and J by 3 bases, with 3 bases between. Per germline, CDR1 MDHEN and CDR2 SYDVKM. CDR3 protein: CASSSYYGYTF. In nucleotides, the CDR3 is TGTGCCAGCAGTTCGTACTATGGCTACACCTTC.

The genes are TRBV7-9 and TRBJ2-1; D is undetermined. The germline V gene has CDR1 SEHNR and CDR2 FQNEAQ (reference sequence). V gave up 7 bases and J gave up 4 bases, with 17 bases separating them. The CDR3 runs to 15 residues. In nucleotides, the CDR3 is TGTGCCAGCACCGACTTACCGGGCCTTTACAATGAGCAGTTCTTC. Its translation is CASTDLPGLYNEQFF.

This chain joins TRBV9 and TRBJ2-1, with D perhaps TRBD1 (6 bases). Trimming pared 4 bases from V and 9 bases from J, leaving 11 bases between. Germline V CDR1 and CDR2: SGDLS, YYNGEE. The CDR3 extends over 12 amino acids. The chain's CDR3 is CASSSRGGEQFF. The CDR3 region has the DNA TGTGCCAGCAGCTCGCGAGGGGGTGAGCAGTTCTTC.